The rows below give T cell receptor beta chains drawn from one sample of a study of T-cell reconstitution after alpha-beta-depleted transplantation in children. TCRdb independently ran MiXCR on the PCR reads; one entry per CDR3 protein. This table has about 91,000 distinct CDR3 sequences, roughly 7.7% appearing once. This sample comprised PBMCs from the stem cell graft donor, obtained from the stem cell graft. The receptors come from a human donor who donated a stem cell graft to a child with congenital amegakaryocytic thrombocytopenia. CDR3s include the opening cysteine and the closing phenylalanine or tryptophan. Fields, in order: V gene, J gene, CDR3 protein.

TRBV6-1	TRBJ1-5	CALGFGGNQPQHF
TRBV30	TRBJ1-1	CAWQGGFTEAFF
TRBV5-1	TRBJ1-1	CASSFGIEPGDTEAFF
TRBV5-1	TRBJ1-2	CASSSDPESPYGYTF
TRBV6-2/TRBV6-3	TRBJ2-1	CASSYSSGRVNEQFF
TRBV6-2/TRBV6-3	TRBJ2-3	CASSYQEGSDTQYF
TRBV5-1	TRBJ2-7	CASSLGTGGFYEQYF
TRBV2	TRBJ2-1	CASSDVAGGSNEQFF
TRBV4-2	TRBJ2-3	CASSQEQIDTQYF
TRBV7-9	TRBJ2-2	CASSSPYGGELFF
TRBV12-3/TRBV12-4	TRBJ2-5	CASSQQIQETQYF
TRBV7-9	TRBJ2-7	CATVELTGGYEQYF
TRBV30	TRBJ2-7	CAWGDASDPLGYEQYF
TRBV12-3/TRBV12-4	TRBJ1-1	CASRRAGNTEAFF
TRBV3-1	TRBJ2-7	CASSRPPGGEQYF
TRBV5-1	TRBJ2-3	CASSLDGTGVLTDTQYF
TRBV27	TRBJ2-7	CASSPRWGGYEQYF
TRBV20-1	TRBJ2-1	CSAFSGSTYNEQFF
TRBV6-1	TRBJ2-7	CASRKRQTSGIYEQYF
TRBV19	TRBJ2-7	CASSIEPGSSYEQYF
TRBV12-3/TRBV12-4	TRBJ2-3	CASSLEGTLADTQYF
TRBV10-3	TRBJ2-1	CAISESIGGSYNEQFF
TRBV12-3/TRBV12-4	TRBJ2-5	CASSVGAFQETQYF
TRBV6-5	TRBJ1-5	CASSYVGGNQPQHF
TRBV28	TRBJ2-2	CASSLGPQDTGELFF
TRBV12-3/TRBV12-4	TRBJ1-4	CASSLLGGPEKLFF
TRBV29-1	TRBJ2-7	CSAVPDSPYEQYF
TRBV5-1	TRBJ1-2	CASGPNPLANYGYTF
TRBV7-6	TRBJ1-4	CASSPDREGNEKLFF
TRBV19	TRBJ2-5	CASSILAGAETQYF
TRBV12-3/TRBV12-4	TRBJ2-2	CASRSTGSWGTGELFF
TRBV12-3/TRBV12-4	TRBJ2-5	CASSRSGRGETQYF
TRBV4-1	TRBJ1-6	CASSPLGSGNNSPLHF
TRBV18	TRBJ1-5	CASSTTGGRQPQHF
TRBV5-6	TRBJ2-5	CASSFVVETQYF
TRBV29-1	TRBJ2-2	CSVELTGKELFF
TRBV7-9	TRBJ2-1	CASSLYQGRDNEQFF
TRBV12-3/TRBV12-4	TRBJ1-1	CASSRDRDETEAFF
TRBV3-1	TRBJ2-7	CASSQDRAGYEQYF
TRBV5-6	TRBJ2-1	CASSPLDSGGDNEQFF
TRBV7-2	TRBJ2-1	CASSLEGNEQFF
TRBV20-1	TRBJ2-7	CSASWNPGQGIYEQYF
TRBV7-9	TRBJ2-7	CASSLALGGSSEQYF
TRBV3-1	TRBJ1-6	CASSQVVDSPLHF